Listed here is a single T cell receptor (beta chain). Antigen unknown. cDNA for each sample came from eight separate reactions. TCRdb re-called the 5' RACE reads and catalogs CDR3 proteins one per entry, DNA excluded. This sample's clone table lists roughly 150,000 distinct CDR3 sequences. Germline V gene data show CDR1 as SGHTA and CDR2 as FQGNSA. The CDR3 sequence is 12 residues long. The entry originates in a study of monozygotic twins with inflammatory bowel disease. Points from the study as a whole: By inverse Simpson index, TCRbeta diversity was lower in IBD patients than in healthy co-twins. No detectable difference in repertoire similarity separated concordant from discordant twins, possibly as a result of limited power. Differences in immunosuppressive treatment may have been a source of added variability in patient repertoires.

The source of this sequence is a human donor with ulcerative colitis or Crohn's disease, or a healthy co-twin of an affected twin (not recorded which). The specimen sequenced was blood. The V call is TRBV7-2, the J call TRBJ2-1. The CDR3 sequence: CASSETYNEQFF.